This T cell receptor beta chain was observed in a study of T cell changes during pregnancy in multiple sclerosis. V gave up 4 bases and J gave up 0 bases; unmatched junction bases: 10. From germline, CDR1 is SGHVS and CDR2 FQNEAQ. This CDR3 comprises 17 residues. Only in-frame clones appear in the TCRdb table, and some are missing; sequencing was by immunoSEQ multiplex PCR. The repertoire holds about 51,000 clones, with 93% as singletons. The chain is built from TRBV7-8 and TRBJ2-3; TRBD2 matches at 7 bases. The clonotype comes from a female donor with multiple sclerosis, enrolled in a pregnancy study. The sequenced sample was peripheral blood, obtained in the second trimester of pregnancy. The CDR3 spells CASSSRVGGTSTDTQYF. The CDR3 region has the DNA TGTGCCAGCAGCTCCCGGGTGGGAGGGACTAGCACAGATACGCAGTATTTT.